The next 17 T cell receptor beta chains were all read from a single sample in a study of cytomegalovirus exposure and HLA in healthy donors. The PCR ran on 60 Vbeta and 13 Jbeta primers. Data came from immunoSEQ multiplex PCR; TCRdb stores just in-frame clones and leaves some out. The table has 100,000 or so clones, approximately 69% seen once. Sample: PBMCs. Source of these receptors: a man under 40 in good health and CMV-seronegative.

This clone was observed a few times. The V call is TRBV7-2, the J call TRBJ2-3, with 7 bases matching TRBD2. The CDR3 length is 16 residues. In germline, CDR1 is SGHTA, CDR2 FQGNSA. V shed 1 base and J 3 bases; nucleotides not matched to a gene: 7. The CDR3 reads CASSLGTSRSTDTQYF. The CDR3 DNA follows: TGTGCCAGCAGCTTAGGGACTAGTCGTTCGACAGATACGCAGTATTTT.

This clone was seen once. The rearrangement links TRBV28 to TRBJ1-5; tentatively, D is TRBD1 (5 bases). The CDR3 covers 14 residues. The V gene's germline CDR1 is MDHEN and CDR2 SYDVKM. The germline V and J ends were trimmed by 3 bases and 6 bases, with 12 bases remaining between them. The CDR3 reads CASSLPGSGQPQHF. DNA of the CDR3: TGTGCCAGCAGTTTGCCAGGGTCTGGTCAGCCCCAGCATTTT.

Only a few counts were recorded for this clone. The chain is built from TRBV5-4 and TRBJ2-5; D remains unclear. V lost 3 bases to trimming and J lost 3 bases, with 3 bases between them. The CDR3 is made up of 11 amino acids. The V gene's germline CDR1 is SGHNT and CDR2 YYREEE (reference sequence). CDR3: CASSSKETQYF. Written as DNA, the CDR3 is TGTGCCAGCAGCTCCAAAGAGACCCAGTACTTC. Full variable domain (remainder filled in from reference TRBV5-4 and TRBJ2-5): ETGVTQSPTHLIKTRGQQVTLRCSSQSGHNTVSWYQQALGQGPQFIFQYYREEENGRGNFPPRFSGLQFPNYSSELNVNALELDDSALYLCASSSKETQYFGPGTRLLVL.

This clone was recorded a few times. The chain is built from TRBV4-3 and TRBJ2-1; 11 positions agree with TRBD1. Germline V gives CDR1 LGHNA, CDR2 YSLEER. The J segment lost 4 bases and the V segment lost 4 bases, leaving 6 bases of the junction unmatched. The CDR3 contains 16 residues. For the CDR3, the DNA is TGCGCCAGCAGCCTCGGGACAGGGGGTCAGTACAATGAGCAGTTCTTC. This sequence encodes CASSLGTGGQYNEQFF.

The chain has TRBV11-3 and TRBJ2-1; 14 nucleotides align to TRBD2. Per the germline V gene, CDR1 is SGHNT and CDR2 is YENEEA. Germline trimming cut 5 bases from V and 8 bases from J; bases unmatched to any gene: 5. The CDR3 loop spans 15 amino acids. CDR3 sequence: CASSTRTSGRHEQFF. CDR3 sequence (DNA): TGTGCCAGCAGCACAAGGACTAGCGGGAGGCATGAGCAGTTCTTC.

This clone was detected only a few times. V gene TRBV2 combines with J gene TRBJ1-1; the match to TRBD1 covers 7 bases. The CDR3 length is 15 residues. Trimming removed 5 bases from V and 0 bases from J; junction bases left unmatched: 6. Germline V CDR1 and CDR2: SNHLY, FYNNEI. This chain's CDR3 is CASSPRQGMNTEAFF. CDR3 nucleotides: TGTGCCAGCAGTCCAAGACAGGGAATGAACACTGAAGCTTTCTTT.

V is TRBV5-8 and J is TRBJ2-4; 12 positions match TRBD1. Germline loops: CDR1 SGHTS, CDR2 YDEGEE. V lost 4 bases to trimming and J lost 3 bases; unmatched junction nucleotides: 11. The CDR3 length is 18 residues. The CDR3 loop reads CASSVSGDRGPVKNIQYF. The CDR3 DNA reads as TGTGCCAGCAGCGTGAGTGGGGACAGGGGGCCAGTCAAAAACATTCAGTACTTC.

The chain joins TRBV4-1 to TRBJ1-3; no reliable D call. Germline V lookup: CDR1 MGHRA, CDR2 YSYEKL. The length of the CDR3 is 16 residues. With 0 bases removed from V and 4 bases from J, the gap between germline ends came to 13 bases. CDR3 nucleotide sequence: TGCGCCAGCAGCCAAGATCCGGGGAAGGGCGGAAACACCATATATTTT. Translated, it gives CASSQDPGKGGNTIYF.

This chain joins TRBV5-1 and TRBJ2-7; the match to TRBD2 covers 13 bases. The germline V gene encodes CDR1 SGHRS and CDR2 YFSETQ. Trimming removed 3 bases from V and 4 bases from J; junction bases left unmatched: 7. The CDR3 sequence is 16 residues long. This CDR3 reads CASSSRTSGSAYEQYF. CDR3 bases: TGCGCCAGCAGCTCCAGGACTAGCGGGAGTGCGTACGAGCAGTACTTC.

This clone was detected only a few times. The rearrangement links TRBV7-8 to TRBJ1-1, with D possibly matching TRBD1 (5 bases). In germline, CDR1 is SGHVS, CDR2 FQNEAQ. Trimming took 5 bases from V and 5 from J, leaving 18 bases between them. CDR3 length: 15 residues. Written as DNA, the CDR3 is TGTGCCAGCAGCCTCACGCAGGGCTTCCGGACTGAAGCTTTCTTT. This gives the protein CASSLTQGFRTEAFF. The full variable domain, rest sourced from reference TRBV7-8 and TRBJ1-1, is GAGVSQSPRYKVAKRGQDVALRCDPISGHVSLFWYQQALGQGPEFLTYFQNEAQLDKSGLPSDRFFAERPEGSVSTLKIQRTQQEDSAVYLCASSLTQGFRTEAFFGQGTRLTVV.

V gene TRBV18 combines with J gene TRBJ2-7; D perhaps matches TRBD2 (6 bases). Trimming removed 3 bases from V and 6 bases from J, with 18 bases in between. The CDR3 runs 15 residues. CDR1 and CDR2 (germline): KGHSH, LQKENI. Written as DNA, the CDR3 is TGTGCCAGCTCACCGGTGGAGGGACGGAGCGGCGAGCAGTACTTC. It encodes CASSPVEGRSGEQYF.

This clone was seen only once. The V and J genes are TRBV25-1 and TRBJ1-4; D may be TRBD1 (6 bases). Trimming cost V 8 bases and J 2 bases, with 12 bases left between them. Per the germline V gene, CDR1 is MGHDK and CDR2 is SYGVNS. CDR3 size: 14 residues. The CDR3 reads CASGGQNTNEKLFF. Written as DNA, the CDR3 is TGTGCCAGCGGGGGCCAGAACACTAATGAAAAACTGTTTTTT.

Here the CDR3 DNA reads TGTGCCAGCAGTGAATCGTACATTTCGGGCAATGAGCAGTTCTTC. It translates to CASSESYISGNEQFF. The chain links TRBV6-1 to TRBJ2-1; D gene unclear. This CDR3 has 15 residues. Germline assignment: CDR1 MNHNS and CDR2 SASEGT. With 2 bases removed from V and 6 bases from J, the gap between germline ends came to 14 bases.

The V and J genes are TRBV29-1 and TRBJ1-2; D not certain. The CDR3 is 13 residues long. Germline V lookup: CDR1 SQVTM, CDR2 ANQGSEA. The germline V and J ends were trimmed by 0 bases and 2 bases, with 7 bases remaining between them. The chain's CDR3 is CSVEDRFNYGYTF. Written as DNA, the CDR3 is TGCAGCGTTGAAGACAGGTTCAACTATGGCTACACCTTC.

The J gene is TRBJ1-2, the V gene TRBV27, with 7 bases identical to TRBD1. Germline V gives CDR1 MNHEY, CDR2 SMNVEV (reference sequence). Germline trimming cut 8 bases from V and 6 bases from J; bases unmatched to any gene: 12. The CDR3 contains 14 residues. The CDR3 loop is CASGQGGGSNGYTF. The CDR3 DNA reads TGTGCCAGCGGGCAGGGGGGAGGTAGCAATGGCTACACCTTC.

The chain uses TRBV27 and TRBJ2-1; 8 nucleotides align to TRBD1. The V and J ends lost 2 bases and 8 bases, in that order; junction bases with no gene match: 17. CDR1 is MNHEY, CDR2 SMNVEV, per germline (reference sequence). The CDR3 is 18 amino acids. CDR3 sequence: CASSLDRRGQNRRDEQFF. Written as DNA, the CDR3 is TGTGCCAGCAGTTTAGATCGCAGGGGGCAGAACCGGCGGGATGAGCAGTTCTTC.

The gene calls are TRBV5-1 and TRBJ1-1; D is undetermined. Germline CDR1 is SGHRS and CDR2 is YFSETQ. This CDR3 is 13 amino acids long. Trimming took 6 bases from V and 1 from J, leaving 10 bases between them. CDR3 sequence: CASKGAENTEAFF. CDR3 coding DNA: TGCGCCAGCAAGGGAGCCGAGAACACTGAAGCTTTCTTT.